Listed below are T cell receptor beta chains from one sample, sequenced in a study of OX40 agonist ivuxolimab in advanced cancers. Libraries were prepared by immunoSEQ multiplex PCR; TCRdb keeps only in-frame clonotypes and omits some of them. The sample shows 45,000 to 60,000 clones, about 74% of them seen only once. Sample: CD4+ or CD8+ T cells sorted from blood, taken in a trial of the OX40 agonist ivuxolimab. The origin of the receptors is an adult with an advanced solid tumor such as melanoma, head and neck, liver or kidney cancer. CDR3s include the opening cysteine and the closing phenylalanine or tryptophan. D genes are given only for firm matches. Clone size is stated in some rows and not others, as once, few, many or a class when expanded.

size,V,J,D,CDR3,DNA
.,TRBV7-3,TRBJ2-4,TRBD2,CASSSDGSGGRESKNIQYF,TGTGCCAGCAGTTCCGACGGGTCCGGCGGGAGGGAGTCCAAAAACATTCAGTACTTC
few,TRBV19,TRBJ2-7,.,CASSIGPGVSYEQYF,TGTGCCAGTAGTATAGGGCCAGGGGTCTCCTACGAGCAGTACTTC
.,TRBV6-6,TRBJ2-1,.,CASSTMEEGHEQFF,TGTGCCAGCAGCACCATGGAGGAAGGGCATGAGCAGTTCTTC
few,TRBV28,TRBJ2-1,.,CASSPLDYQTNQFF,TGTGCCAGCAGTCCCCTGGACTACCAGACCAATCAGTTCTTC
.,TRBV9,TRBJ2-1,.,CASSVGLAEGLNEQFF,TGTGCCAGCAGCGTAGGGTTAGCCGAGGGGTTGAATGAGCAGTTCTTC
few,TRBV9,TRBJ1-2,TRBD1,CASRGTGGIYGYTF,TGTGCCAGCAGAGGGACAGGGGGAATCTATGGCTACACCTTC
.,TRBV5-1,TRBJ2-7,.,CASSLGPAGIAYEQYF,TGCGCCAGCAGCTTGGGACCGGCGGGGATAGCCTACGAGCAGTACTTC
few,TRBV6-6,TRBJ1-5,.,CASSASDGNQPQHF,TGTGCCAGCAGTGCCAGTGACGGCAATCAGCCCCAGCATTTT
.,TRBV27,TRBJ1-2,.,CASSFSGKGDGYTF,TGTGCCAGCAGTTTCTCCGGGAAAGGAGATGGCTACACCTTC
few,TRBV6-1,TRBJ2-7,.,CATKRIGSLEEQYF,TGTGCCACTAAGCGGATAGGATCCCTGGAAGAGCAGTACTTC
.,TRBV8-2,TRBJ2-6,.,CGTWLITQSRANVLTF,TGTGGCACGTGGTTGATAACACAAAGTCGGGCCAACGTCCTGACTTTC
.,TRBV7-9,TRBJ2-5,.,CASSSRRRETQYF,TGTGCCAGCAGCTCCCGAAGGAGGGAGACCCAGTACTTC
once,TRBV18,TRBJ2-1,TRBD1,CASSLLGTGVDEQFF,TGTGCCAGCTCACTACTCGGGACAGGGGTCGATGAGCAGTTCTTC
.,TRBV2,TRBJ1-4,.,CASQTETTNEKLFF,TGTGCCAGCCAAACAGAGACAACTAATGAAAAACTGTTTTTT
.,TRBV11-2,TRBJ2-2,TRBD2,CASSLIGGGRTGELFF,TGTGCCAGCAGCTTAATTGGGGGAGGGCGAACCGGGGAGCTGTTTTTT
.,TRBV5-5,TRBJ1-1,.,CASSTAGPSPSTEAFF,TGTGCCAGCAGCACGGCGGGCCCCTCTCCGTCCACTGAAGCTTTCTTT
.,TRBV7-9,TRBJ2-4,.,CASSPDRLAKNIQYF,TGTGCCAGCAGCCCCGACAGACTAGCCAAAAACATTCAGTACTTC
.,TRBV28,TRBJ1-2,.,CASAEGGVGYTF,TGTGCCAGCGCCGAGGGGGGAGTTGGCTACACCTTC
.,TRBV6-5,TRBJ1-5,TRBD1,CASGDSSNQPQHF,TGTGCCAGCGGGGACAGCAGCAATCAGCCCCAGCATTTT
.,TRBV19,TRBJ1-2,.,CASSPGEYPNYGYTF,TGTGCCAGTAGCCCCGGGGAGTACCCAAACTATGGCTACACCTTC
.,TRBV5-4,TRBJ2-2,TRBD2,CASSLGVAGNTGELFF,TGTGCCAGCAGCTTGGGGGTAGCGGGGAACACCGGGGAGCTGTTTTTT
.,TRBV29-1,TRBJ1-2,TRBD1,CSVTPGTGYGYTF,TGCAGCGTTACCCCCGGGACAGGGTATGGCTACACCTTC
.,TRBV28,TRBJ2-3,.,CASSTPRGSTDTQYF,TGTGCCAGCAGCACCCCCCGGGGCAGCACAGATACGCAGTATTTT
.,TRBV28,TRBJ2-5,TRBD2,CASRGTSGTETQYF,TGTGCCAGCAGAGGGACTAGCGGGACGGAGACCCAGTACTTC
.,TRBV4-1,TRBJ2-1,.,CASSPLTFYNEQFF,TGCGCCAGCAGCCCTTTGACCTTCTACAATGAGCAGTTCTTC
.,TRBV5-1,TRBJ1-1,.,CASSPIPQDTEAFF,TGCGCCAGCAGCCCGATTCCCCAGGACACTGAAGCTTTCTTT
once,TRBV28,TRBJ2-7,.,CASSFQGRGYEQYF,TGTGCCAGCAGTTTTCAGGGGAGAGGGTACGAGCAGTACTTC
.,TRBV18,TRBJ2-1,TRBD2,CASSPPFGTIVNEQFF,TGTGCCAGCTCACCACCGTTCGGGACTATAGTCAATGAGCAGTTCTTC
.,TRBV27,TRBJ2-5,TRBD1,CASSLKGGGTGLFQTQYF,TGTGCCAGCAGTTTAAAAGGTGGCGGGACAGGGTTATTCCAGACCCAGTACTTC
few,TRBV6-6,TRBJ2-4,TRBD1,CASNPGQGKNIQYF,TGTGCCAGCAACCCTGGACAGGGGAAAAACATTCAGTACTTC
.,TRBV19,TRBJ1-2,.,CASRQTILYGYTF,TGTGCCAGTAGGCAAACTATTCTCTATGGCTACACCTTC
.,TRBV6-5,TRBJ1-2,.,CASSYSRVGNYGYTF,TGTGCCAGCAGTTACTCGAGGGTGGGAAACTATGGCTACACCTTC
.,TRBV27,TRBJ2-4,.,CASTPTRGSIQYF,TGTGCCAGCACTCCAACAAGGGGGAGCATTCAGTACTTC
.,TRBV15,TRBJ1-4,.,CATSRDAGRAEKLFF,TGTGCCACCAGCAGAGATGCTGGCAGGGCTGAAAAACTGTTTTTT
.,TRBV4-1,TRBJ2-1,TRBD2,CASSQDIAAGVQFF,TGCGCCAGCAGCCAAGATATAGCGGCGGGAGTGCAGTTCTTC